Listed below are T cell receptor beta chains from one sample, sequenced in a study of blood T cell repertoires in COVID-19. Clones were read by immunoSEQ multiplex PCR, and TCRdb kept only the in-frame ones, dropping some. There are tens of thousands of clones in the sample; about 80% occur only once, and about 6.9% lies in the top ten. Sequencing was carried out using peripheral blood. These receptors all stem from a man aged 30-40 years with COVID-19, enrolled during active disease. Both conserved end residues are part of each CDR3. Fields, in order: CDR3 length, J gene, V gene, CDR3 protein.

length: 17
J: TRBJ2-7
V: TRBV2
CDR3: CASSPGPRGQPPYEQYF

length: 14
J: TRBJ1-2
V: TRBV5-6
CDR3: CASSLGQINYGYTF

length: 13
J: TRBJ2-2
V: TRBV29-1
CDR3: CSVETSNTGELFF

length: 14
J: TRBJ2-7
V: TRBV5-1
CDR3: CASSLRDSPNEQYF

length: 13
J: TRBJ1-3
V: TRBV28
CDR3: CASSFLYGNTIYF

length: 13
J: TRBJ2-7
V: TRBV29-1
CDR3: CSVWTSGGYEQYF

length: 11
J: TRBJ1-2
V: TRBV29-1
CDR3: CSVGTVSGYTF

length: 16
J: TRBJ1-5
V: TRBV29-1
CDR3: CSVVERGPYSNQPQHF

length: 16
J: TRBJ1-6
V: TRBV4-2
CDR3: CASSQSGTLYNSPLHF

length: 15
J: TRBJ2-3
V: TRBV5-1
CDR3: CASSPSPTSTDTQYF

length: 15
J: TRBJ2-4
V: TRBV2
CDR3: CASSEGMTGWVIQYF

length: 14
J: TRBJ2-5
V: TRBV18
CDR3: CASSLYQGQETQYF

length: 17
J: TRBJ1-1
V: TRBV18
CDR3: CASSARTGGTGDTEAFF

length: 14
J: TRBJ1-2
V: TRBV19
CDR3: CASSIPRGLRGYTF

length: 14
J: TRBJ1-6
V: TRBV30
CDR3: CAWSVGQINSPLHF

length: 13
J: TRBJ1-2
V: TRBV19
CDR3: CASSIMTGEGYTF

length: 13
J: TRBJ2-7
V: TRBV18
CDR3: CASSPTRGLIGYF

length: 14
J: TRBJ2-7
V: TRBV2
CDR3: CASRGTSGRYEQYF

length: 16
J: TRBJ2-3
V: TRBV9
CDR3: CASSVAGQPDVDTQYF

length: 16
J: TRBJ2-7
V: TRBV5-1
CDR3: CASSLWGLAGDNEQYF

length: 14
J: TRBJ1-1
V: TRBV28
CDR3: CASSLGHSNTEAFF

length: 15
J: TRBJ2-5
V: TRBV11-1
CDR3: CASSPFVGGGETQYF

length: 16
J: TRBJ1-3
V: TRBV27
CDR3: CASSPRGLSSGNTIYF

length: 13
J: TRBJ2-7
V: TRBV2
CDR3: CASSEKRYYEQYF

length: 16
J: TRBJ2-5
V: TRBV15
CDR3: CATSRDPGSGQETQYF

length: 15
J: TRBJ2-2
V: TRBV19
CDR3: CASTSQGSGTGELFF

length: 15
J: TRBJ2-1
V: TRBV25-1
CDR3: CASIKGQGAVDEQFF

length: 15
J: TRBJ2-1
V: TRBV7-8
CDR3: CASSFLYGRSDEQFF

length: 16
J: TRBJ1-1
V: TRBV4-1
CDR3: CASSQEPSRGIPEAFF

length: 12
J: TRBJ2-5
V: TRBV6-1
CDR3: CASSEQGETQYF

length: 13
J: TRBJ1-1
V: TRBV6-5
CDR3: CASRRYRNTEAFF

length: 15
J: TRBJ2-1
V: TRBV7-3
CDR3: CASSLQAGVNNEQFF

length: 16
J: TRBJ2-1
V: TRBV29-1
CDR3: CSVDFGRGFLGNEQFF

length: 12
J: TRBJ2-7
V: TRBV27
CDR3: CASSSGQGRQYF

length: 13
J: TRBJ1-5
V: TRBV28
CDR3: CASGGRSNQPQHF

length: 17
J: TRBJ2-1
V: TRBV5-1
CDR3: CASSLRASGSVDNEQFF

length: 14
J: TRBJ1-6
V: TRBV7-2
CDR3: CASSSRQSNSPLHF

length: 18
J: TRBJ2-7
V: TRBV27
CDR3: CASSPRSSGGLPSYEQYF

length: 15
J: TRBJ1-2
V: TRBV28
CDR3: CASSSQTGENYGYTF

length: 16
J: TRBJ1-5
V: TRBV18
CDR3: CASSRDLPGVYQPQHF

length: 14
J: TRBJ2-2
V: TRBV27
CDR3: CASKGTSGSGELFF

length: 15
J: TRBJ1-1
V: TRBV5-4
CDR3: CASSLEISMNTEAFF

length: 13
J: TRBJ1-1
V: TRBV12-3/TRBV12-4
CDR3: CASSSEANTEAFF

length: 15
J: TRBJ1-2
V: TRBV7-9
CDR3: CASSLGTGGGYGYTF

length: 16
J: TRBJ2-3
V: TRBV9
CDR3: CASSARASGPTDTQYF